These 13 T cell receptor beta chains originate from one sample sequenced in a study of blood T cell repertoires in COVID-19. The assay was immunoSEQ multiplex PCR, and TCRdb's table has in-frame clones only and misses some. The sample gives approximately 310,000 clones, approximately 87% of which show up once; 7.8% is in the top ten. Sequencing was performed on peripheral blood. Receptors originate from a woman aged 45-59 years who had recovered from COVID-19.

This clone occurred a few times. This rearrangement joins TRBV7-2 to TRBJ1-5, with a tentative D call TRBD1 (6 bases). V was pared by 5 bases and J by 3 bases, with 11 bases between. CDR1 is SGHTA and CDR2 is FQGNSA in the germline V gene. CDR3 size: 14 residues. The CDR3 DNA reads as TGTGCCAGCAGCCAAACAGGGCTCAATCAGCCCCAGCATTTT. It encodes CASSQTGLNQPQHF.

V gene TRBV27 combines with J gene TRBJ2-2, with 11 bases identical to TRBD2. The germline gives CDR1 MNHEY, CDR2 SMNVEV (reference sequence). The CDR3 sequence is 17 residues long. J lost 1 base, V lost 3 bases, and 4 bases had no gene match. CDR3 sequence (DNA): TGTGCCAGCAGTTTCCGTGGACTAGCGGGGAACACCGGGGAGCTGTTTTTT. It encodes CASSFRGLAGNTGELFF.

V gene TRBV28 combines with J gene TRBJ1-2; a possible D gene is TRBD1 (6 bases). Germline V gives CDR1 MDHEN, CDR2 SYDVKM. V was shortened by 5 bases and J by 7 bases, with 14 bases between the two germline ends. This CDR3 comprises 13 residues. The CDR3 reads CASSLLQGGGYTF. The CDR3 coding sequence is TGTGCCAGCAGTCTATTACAGGGCGGTGGCTACACCTTC.

The chain links TRBV4-2 to TRBJ2-3; perhaps TRBD2 as D (6 bases). Germline CDR1 and CDR2: LGHNA and YNFKEQ. V gave up 0 bases and J gave up 2 bases, with 12 bases separating them. The CDR3 spans 16 residues. CDR3 sequence (DNA): TGTGCCAGCAGCCAAGAATTCGCGGGGACCACAGATACGCAGTATTTT. Protein sequence: CASSQEFAGTTDTQYF.

The genes are TRBV19 and TRBJ2-2; possibly TRBD2 for D (5 bases). The CDR3 has 16 residues. Germline lookup yields CDR1 LNHDA and CDR2 SQIVND (reference sequence). V was clipped by 2 bases and J by 5 bases, with 15 bases between them. CDR3 amino acids: CASSIRDYGETGELFF. CDR3 sequence (DNA): TGTGCCAGTAGTATAAGAGACTACGGGGAGACCGGGGAGCTGTTTTTT.

The V call is TRBV9, the J call TRBJ2-1; D might be TRBD2 (6 bases). In germline, CDR1 is SGDLS, CDR2 YYNGEE. Trimming left V 4 bases short and J 7 bases short, with 24 bases between. CDR3 length: 17 amino acids. The CDR3: CASSSRLVMVSSNEQFF. In DNA form, the CDR3 reads TGTGCCAGCAGCTCCCGACTAGTTATGGTATCCTCAAATGAGCAGTTCTTC. The full variable domain, in which reference TRBV9 and TRBJ2-1 provide the parts outside the CDR3, is DSGVTQTPKHLITATGQRVTLRCSPRSGDLSVYWYQQSLDQGLQFLIQYYNGEERAKGNILERFSAQQFPDLHSELNLSSLELGDSALYFCASSSRLVMVSSNEQFFGPGTRLTVL.

The chain is built from TRBV27 and TRBJ1-2; no definite D call. Germline values: CDR1 MNHEY, CDR2 SMNVEV (reference sequence). The length of the CDR3 is 16 residues. V lost 5 bases and J 4 bases, leaving 20 bases between the germline ends. Here the CDR3 DNA reads TGTGCCAGCAGTCCCCAGGACGGAGGATCTAGCTATGGCTACACCTTC. This translates into CASSPQDGGSSYGYTF.

This clone was detected only a few times. The CDR3: CASSRNRNTEAFF. DNA for the CDR3: TGTGCCAGCTCAAGAAACAGGAACACTGAAGCTTTCTTT. The rearrangement joins TRBV18 to TRBJ1-1; the D is unclear. This CDR3 region has 13 residues. Germline CDR1 is KGHSH and CDR2 is LQKENI. V was clipped by 5 bases and J by 1 base, with 8 bases between them. The whole variable domain, filled in from reference TRBV18 and TRBJ1-1, reads NAGVMQNPRHLVRRRGQEARLRCSPMKGHSHVYWYRQLPEEGLKFMVYLQKENIIDESGMPKERFSAEFPKEGPSILRIQQVVRGDSAAYFCASSRNRNTEAFFGQGTRLTVV.

As for this clone: One junction end does not reproduce the germline sequence, and a read error may be involved. The gene calls are TRBV27 and TRBJ2-7, with 9 bases matching TRBD1. Germline V CDR1 and CDR2: MNHEY, SMNVEV (reference sequence). The CDR3 loop spans 15 amino acids. DNA for the CDR3: TGTGCCAGCAGTCTATCGGGACAGGGTTTGATTGGGCAGTACTTC. Residues: CASSLSGQGLIGQYF.

This sequence joins TRBV7-2 and TRBJ1-2; 8 nucleotides agree with TRBD1. J lost 5 bases, V lost 3 bases, and 5 bases had no gene match. Germline assignment: CDR1 SGHTA and CDR2 FQGNSA. The CDR3 spans 14 residues. The CDR3 spells CASSFQGAGYGYTF. In DNA form, the CDR3 reads TGTGCCAGCAGCTTTCAGGGGGCCGGGTATGGCTACACCTTC.

The chain is built from TRBV2 and TRBJ2-7, with TRBD1 matching 7 bases. Per the germline V gene, CDR1 is SNHLY and CDR2 is FYNNEI. This CDR3 is built from 12 residues. V dropped 6 bases and J dropped 9; count of bases not matched to a gene: 8. Here the CDR3 reads CASRLQGSRQYF. The CDR3 nucleotides read TGTGCCAGCAGACTACAGGGGAGCCGGCAGTACTTC.

Turning to this clone: The same CDR3 arises from other DNA sequences in this sample as well. The V and J genes are TRBV7-2 and TRBJ1-5; D unclear. This CDR3 is 13 amino acids long. V was clipped by 1 base and J by 4 bases, with 5 bases between them. Germline V CDR1 and CDR2: SGHTA, FQGNSA. The CDR3, as DNA: TGTGCCAGCAGCTTAGGCGAAAATCAGCCCCAGCATTTT. Amino acid sequence: CASSLGENQPQHF.

This clone was observed once. The chain links TRBV25-1 to TRBJ2-7; D possibly corresponds to TRBD2 (5 bases). Germline V gene sequence: CDR1 MGHDK, CDR2 SYGVNS. V was pared by 5 bases and J by 3 bases, with 11 bases between. This CDR3 comprises 13 residues. CDR3 sequence: CASSQAGSYEQYF. The CDR3 DNA sequence: TGTGCCAGCAGTCAGGCGGGCAGCTACGAGCAGTACTTC.